The rows below give T cell receptor beta chains drawn from one sample of a study of metastatic and nonmetastatic thyroid tumors. TCRdb called clones again from the PCR reads with MiXCR. The sample shows 7,500 to 10,000 clones, approximately 30% of them seen only once. What was sequenced was adjacent normal tissue. The receptors derive from a female donor with papillary thyroid cancer or a benign thyroid nodule (not recorded which). Some clones in this sample may be carry-over from other donors' samples. Both conserved end residues are part of each CDR3. D genes are given only for firm matches. Size is omitted from some rows. Given values are once, few, many or a class for expanded clones.

CDR3 length,J gene,clone size,V gene,D gene,CDR3 protein,CDR3 DNA
18,TRBJ2-7,few,TRBV11-1,.,CASSSSFGSPWGAYEQYF,TGTGCCAGCAGCTCGTCGTTCGGGTCCCCTTGGGGCGCCTACGAGCAGTACTTC
17,TRBJ2-1,few,TRBV25-1,TRBD2,CASSDTSGRPQSDEQFF,TGTGCCAGCAGTGATACTAGCGGGAGACCTCAAAGCGATGAGCAGTTCTTC
13,TRBJ1-1,.,TRBV19,TRBD1,CASSPPGQPSAFF,TGTGCCAGTAGTCCGCCGGGACAGCCTTCCGCTTTCTTT
14,TRBJ1-1,many,TRBV18,TRBD1,CASSMTGLFTEAFF,TGTGCCAGCTCAATGACAGGGCTGTTCACTGAAGCTTTCTTT
16,TRBJ2-6,large,TRBV6-4,TRBD1,CASSDSGGAGANVLTF,TGTGCCAGCAGTGACTCAGGGGGCGCTGGGGCCAACGTCCTGACTTTC
15,TRBJ2-7,.,TRBV20-1,TRBD1,CSAGRGTGVIGEQYF,TGCAGTGCTGGGCGTGGGACAGGGGTGATTGGCGAGCAGTACTTC
14,TRBJ2-1,many,TRBV5-1,.,CASSLALAYNEQFF,TGCGCCAGCAGCTTGGCCTTGGCCTACAATGAGCAGTTCTTC
17,TRBJ2-6,.,TRBV5-1,.,CASSLTGRRTGANVLTF,TGCGCCAGCAGCTTGACGGGCAGGAGGACTGGGGCCAACGTCCTGACTTTC
13,TRBJ1-1,.,TRBV20-1,.,CSAAPGYDTEAFF,TGCAGTGCGGCCCCAGGGTATGACACTGAAGCTTTCTTT
16,TRBJ1-1,.,TRBV20-1,.,CSASHDGNPRYTEAFF,TGCAGTGCTAGTCATGACGGTAACCCAAGGTACACTGAAGCTTTCTTT
14,TRBJ1-4,few,TRBV5-1,.,CASSRRGFREKLFF,TGCGCCAGCAGCCGTCGAGGGTTTCGGGAAAAACTGTTTTTT
15,TRBJ1-4,medium-sized,TRBV6-1,TRBD1,CASSVQGVTNEKLFF,TGTGCCAGCAGTGTCCAGGGGGTAACTAATGAAAAACTGTTTTTC